This T cell receptor (beta chain) came from a study of T cells after somatic rescue of genetic block. This CDR3 comprises 15 residues. Germline values: CDR1 SGHRS, CDR2 YFSETQ. V was trimmed by 4 bases and J by 0 bases, leaving 12 bases between them. This clone came up a few times. The table came from immunoSEQ multiplex PCR; TCRdb's copy has only in-frame clones and leaves some out. The repertoire includes 10,000 or so clones, 71% of them detected once, and about 12% sits in the top ten. Input material: peripheral blood mononuclear cells (PBMCs). The chain combines TRBV5-1 with TRBJ2-3; D may be TRBD1 (6 bases). The clonotype comes from a boy aged 10-17 years. The CDR3 DNA reads TGCGCCAGCAGCCCAGGGGCAATGAGCACAGATACGCAGTATTTT. It specifies CASSPGAMSTDTQYF.